This TCR beta chain was identified in a study of blood T cell repertoires in COVID-19 (dated by TCRdb to 2020 to 2021). About the study as a whole: Collaborator samples came from the United States, Italy and Spain and covered acute and convalescent phases of COVID-19. The material from the prospective study consisted of cDNA or gDNA derived from T cells, B-cell-depleted T cells, or PBMCs. Subjects who had been exposed to COVID-19, were actively infected with it, or had recovered from it provided the deeply sampled blood TCRbeta repertoires that made up the dataset. The repertoires were made available in a free public database intended to serve as a resource for research on the immune response to SARS-CoV-2. The samples were drawn from two sources: the first 160 participants of the ongoing ImmuneRACE study, and 1,000 to 1,500 subjects contributed by 6 global collaborators. A de-identified subject ID, COVID-19 status, age in years and sex were almost always included in the sample metadata. HLA class I and class II types, where available, came from metadata supplied by the sample provider rather than from assay-based typing.

Each collaborating institution followed its own protocols to collect whole blood in K2EDTA tubes. For TCRbeta analysis, collaborator samples were shipped as frozen whole blood, as isolated PBMCs, or as DNA extracted from either sample type. As to this clone: The clone's antigen remains unknown. Nothing much larger sits one base from this clone, and base qualities are not available.

TCRbeta CDR3 regions were amplified from genomic DNA using the immunoSEQ Assay, a bias-controlled multiplex PCR. In the source study's methods: Nucleated cell counts per sample were estimated from amplification of reference gene primers within the assay. To quantify the absolute abundance of each unique TCRbeta CDR3 rearrangement, sequence reads were collapsed and filtered. For each sample, productive Simpson clonality was calculated as the square root of Simpson's diversity index across productive rearrangements. The immuneACCESS repertoire file appears here via TCRdb, limited to in-frame rearrangements. These files lack a portion of the clones; in checked studies, under half of the deficit traces to unresolved V genes, and the cause of the others is not known. Clonal size and the V and J genes are those of that table, whereas D and trimming came from the DNA. The sample data list roughly 50,000 clones, and around 84% of these were observed just once. The top ten clonotypes cover roughly 13% of the sample.

General study outcomes and caveats: How much clinical and demographic metadata was included differed by source and by participant, and the metadata was provided uncurated.

V ends up 4 bases short and J 5 bases short, with an unmatched junction base count of 5. For CDR1 and CDR2, the germline V gene (reference sequence) lists SGHNT and YYREEE. The CDR3 goes from the cysteine to the phenylalanine over 13 residues. The kept DNA is CDR3 alone, 39 bases in frame from the first base. This receptor was taken from a woman older than 75 with acute or convalescent COVID-19. The rearrangement joined TRBV5-4 to TRBJ1-1, with 7 junctional bases fitting TRBD1. Sequencing was carried out using peripheral blood. The sequence in DNA is TGTGCCAGCAGCCCGACAGGGACGACTGAAGCTTTCTTT. This yields the protein CASSPTGTTEAFF.